These 28 T cell receptor beta chains were all obtained from the same sample, sequenced in a study of T cell responses to AZD1222 COVID-19 vaccine. The data were produced by immunoSEQ multiplex PCR, yet TCRdb's version contains in-frame clones alone and is incomplete. This table holds tens of thousands of clones, 75% to 90% found once. The input for sequencing was peripheral blood, taken on day 0 of AZD1222 vaccination. The receptors come from an adult in good health.

The J gene is TRBJ2-7, the V gene TRBV4-1; D might be TRBD1 (6 bases). Per the germline V gene, CDR1 is MGHRA and CDR2 is YSYEKL. CDR3 length: 17 residues. Between the trimmed V and J ends, which lost 0 bases and 2 bases, there was a span of 17 bases. CDR3 amino acids: CASSQDFGYRAPYEQYF. The CDR3 DNA is TGCGCCAGCAGCCAAGATTTTGGATACAGGGCCCCCTACGAGCAGTACTTC.

V gene TRBV15 combines with J gene TRBJ1-3; tentative D call: TRBD1 (6 bases). V lost 5 bases and J lost 1, with 15 bases in between. Germline CDR1 and CDR2: LNHNV and YYDKDF (reference sequence). This CDR3 has 16 residues. The CDR3 loop reads CATSRQGPRSGNTIYF. As DNA, the CDR3 is TGTGCCACCAGCCGGCAGGGGCCGCGATCTGGAAACACCATATATTTT.

This clone was observed a single time. In DNA, the CDR3 is TGTGCCAGTAGCGCCGGGGACTCGGGCGACAATGAGCAGTTCTTC. Translating it yields CASSAGDSGDNEQFF. The chain recombines TRBV19 with TRBJ2-1; a possible D gene is TRBD2 (6 bases). Germline V gives CDR1 LNHDA, CDR2 SQIVND (reference sequence). Trimming took off 6 bases at V and 5 bases at J, with 17 bases between the two ends. The CDR3 length is 15 residues.

V usage is TRBV6-5 and J usage is TRBJ1-3; D remains ambiguous. The CDR3 sequence is 13 residues long. V lost 6 bases to trimming and J lost 4 bases, with 10 bases between them. The germline V gene has CDR1 MNHEY and CDR2 SVGAGI. This CDR3 reads CASSLSSGNTIYF. CDR3 nucleotides: TGTGCCAGCAGCCTTTCGTCCGGAAACACCATATATTTT.

The genes are TRBV12-3 or TRBV12-4 and TRBJ1-2; the D gene is possibly TRBD1 (6 bases). There are 13 residues in the CDR3. V lost 6 bases, J lost 4 bases, and 12 bases lay in between. The CDR3 loop is CASSETGGYGYTF. In nucleotides, the CDR3 is TGTGCCAGCAGCGAGACAGGCGGCTATGGCTACACCTTC.

The chain has TRBV6-2 or TRBV6-3 and TRBJ2-4; TRBD1 might be the D (6 bases). This CDR3 region has 16 residues. From germline, CDR1 is MNHEY and CDR2 SVGEGT. Between the trimmed V and J ends, which lost 6 bases and 7 bases, there was a span of 22 bases. The CDR3 nucleotides read TGTGCCAGCAGCCTACTTTTCAGGGGTATGGAGAACATTCAGTACTTC. Protein sequence: CASSLLFRGMENIQYF.

The chain joins TRBV18 to TRBJ1-2; 8 nucleotides line up with TRBD1. From germline, CDR1 is KGHSH and CDR2 LQKENI. The CDR3 has 16 residues. After removal of 4 bases from V and 8 bases from J, the junction contained 15 bases not matched to a gene. This CDR3 is CASSQDRVVLYNGYTF. The CDR3 nucleotides read TGTGCCAGCTCACAGGACAGGGTAGTTTTGTATAACGGCTACACCTTC.

V usage is TRBV5-1 and J usage is TRBJ1-2; D ambiguous. The CDR3 consists of 14 residues. Trimming removed 1 base from V and 3 bases from J, with 10 bases in between. Germline lookup yields CDR1 SGHRS and CDR2 YFSETQ. The CDR3 DNA sequence: TGCGCCAGCAGCTTGAGTACGGGAGACTATGGCTACACCTTC. As protein: CASSLSTGDYGYTF.

V gene TRBV2 combines with J gene TRBJ1-4, with D possibly being TRBD1 (6 bases). The CDR3 runs 16 residues. Germline lookup yields CDR1 SNHLY and CDR2 FYNNEI. V was trimmed by 10 bases and J by 8 bases, leaving 26 bases between them. The CDR3: CATREQGGGSYEKLFF. DNA for the CDR3: TGTGCCACCAGGGAACAGGGCGGCGGGTCCTACGAAAAACTGTTTTTT.

V is TRBV3-1 (or the pseudogene TRBV3-2) and J is TRBJ2-2; D assignment may be TRBD1 or TRBD2 (5 bases each). The CDR3 loop spans 18 amino acids. V lost 1 base and J 1 base, leaving 16 bases between the germline ends. CDR1 LGHDT and CDR2 YNNKEL come from the germline V gene (reference sequence). The CDR3 DNA follows: TGTGCCAGCAGCCAAGGTGACAGCGGCCGGGGGAACACCGGGGAGCTGTTTTTT. Translating it yields CASSQGDSGRGNTGELFF.

A remark on this clone: Other DNA sequences in this sample translate to the same CDR3. This chain uses TRBV12-3 or TRBV12-4 with TRBJ1-5; possibly TRBD1 for D (5 bases). V gave up 1 base and J gave up 7 bases, with 5 bases separating them. CDR3 length: 12 amino acids. The CDR3 loop reads CASSLEGQPQHF. For the CDR3, the DNA is TGTGCCAGCAGTTTAGAGGGGCAGCCCCAGCATTTT.

The chain employs TRBV7-9 and TRBJ1-1, with D perhaps matching TRBD1 (6 bases). Germline CDR1 and CDR2: SEHNR and FQNEAQ (reference sequence). Trimming took 3 bases from V and 0 from J, leaving 11 bases between them. The CDR3 spans 15 residues. The CDR3 protein is CASSFSRDMNTEAFF. CDR3 DNA: TGTGCCAGCAGCTTTTCCCGGGACATGAACACTGAAGCTTTCTTT. The whole variable domain, remainder taken from reference TRBV7-9 and TRBJ1-1, is DTGVSQNPRHKITKRGQNVTFRCDPISEHNRLYWYRQTLGQGPEFLTYFQNEAQLEKSRLLSDRFSAERPKGSFSTLEIQRTEQGDSAMYLCASSFSRDMNTEAFFGQGTRLTVV.

The CDR3, as DNA: TGTGCCAGCAGCCATATGCTAACAGCTCAAGAGACCCAGTACTTC. Translated, it gives CASSHMLTAQETQYF. The rearrangement uses TRBV3-1 (or the pseudogene TRBV3-2) and TRBJ2-5; D is undetermined. CDR1 and CDR2 (germline): LGHDT, YNNKEL (reference sequence). Trimming took off 3 bases at V and 2 bases at J, with 13 bases between the two ends. The CDR3 consists of 15 residues.

J is TRBJ1-1 and V is TRBV1; the DNA was not used to check the table's D call, TRBD1. TRBV1 is tagged as a pseudogene. The CDR3 sequence is 19 residues long. CDR3: CTSSQANPGTGVQDTEAFF. The CDR3 DNA reads as TGCACCAGCAGCCAAGCGAATCCCGGGACAGGGGTTCAGGACACTGAAGCTTTCTTT.

V gene TRBV7-6 combines with J gene TRBJ1-1; D is unresolved. Trimming removed 5 bases at V and 3 bases at J, with 16 bases between. Germline CDR1 reads SGHVS; CDR2 reads FNYEAQ. There are 15 residues in the CDR3. CDR3 protein: CASSPSPWVHTEAFF. The CDR3 nucleotides are TGTGCCAGCAGCCCTAGCCCCTGGGTTCACACTGAAGCTTTCTTT.

Here the CDR3 DNA reads TGTGCCAGCTCACCATCGGGGGCGGGAAGGACTGAAGCTTTCTTT. Its protein is CASSPSGAGRTEAFF. The rearrangement links TRBV18 to TRBJ1-1, with a weak D call TRBD1 (6 bases). Germline V gene sequence: CDR1 KGHSH, CDR2 LQKENI. Trimming removed 2 bases at V and 5 bases at J, with 15 bases between. The CDR3 runs to 15 residues.

The chain is built from TRBV11-2 and TRBJ1-3; weak D call: TRBD1 (6 bases). The CDR3 covers 14 residues. Germline V gene lookup returns CDR1 SGHAT and CDR2 FQNNGV. V dropped 4 bases and J dropped 6 bases, with 13 bases sitting between them. The CDR3, as DNA: TGTGCCAGCAGCTCCAACAGGGCGCCAAACACCATATATTTT. Translating it yields CASSSNRAPNTIYF.

This chain joins TRBV9 and TRBJ2-7; 7 nucleotides match TRBD1. Germline lookup yields CDR1 SGDLS and CDR2 YYNGEE. V lost 4 bases, J lost 3 bases, and 10 bases stayed unmatched. The CDR3 sequence is 15 residues long. The CDR3 nucleotides are TGTGCCAGCAGCCCTCGGGACAGCACTCGCTACGAGCAGTACTTC. Amino acids: CASSPRDSTRYEQYF.

This chain joins TRBV5-1 and TRBJ1-3; TRBD1 is a possible D gene (5 bases). V lost 0 bases, J lost 4 bases, and 8 bases lay in between. The CDR3 extends over 14 amino acids. From germline, CDR1 is SGHRS and CDR2 YFSETQ. The CDR3 coding sequence is TGCGCCAGCAGCTTGGCAGGGTACGGAAACACCATATATTTT. Encoded protein: CASSLAGYGNTIYF.

This clone was seen a single time. The gene calls are TRBV27 and TRBJ1-1, with D perhaps matching TRBD1 (5 bases). The CDR3 covers 13 residues. V was trimmed by 6 bases and J by 1 base, leaving 9 bases between them. In germline, CDR1 is MNHEY, CDR2 SMNVEV (reference sequence). The CDR3 region has the DNA TGTGCCAGCAGGGCGCAGGGGAACACTGAAGCTTTCTTT. It is translated as CASRAQGNTEAFF.

The chain links TRBV27 to TRBJ1-6; TRBD1 matches 7 bases. Germline V gives CDR1 MNHEY, CDR2 SMNVEV (reference sequence). The CDR3 sequence is 14 residues long. V lost 6 bases to trimming and J lost 13 bases; unmatched junction nucleotides: 12. The CDR3 coding sequence is TGTGCCAGCAGGGGAGGGACAGAGGGGCGGCCCCTCCACTTT. It codes for CASRGGTEGRPLHF.

This chain joins TRBV18 and TRBJ2-7, with D possibly being TRBD2 (6 bases). V lost 0 bases, J lost 4 bases, and 16 bases lay in between. The germline V gene encodes CDR1 KGHSH and CDR2 LQKENI. The CDR3 is 16 amino acids. The CDR3 sequence is CASSPPNPGRGYEQYF. The CDR3 region has the DNA TGTGCCAGCTCACCACCTAACCCCGGGAGAGGTTACGAGCAGTACTTC.

This clone was detected only a few times. This rearrangement joins TRBV23-1 to TRBJ2-7, with D perhaps TRBD1 (7 bases). TRBV23-1 is identified as an open reading frame with a role that is uncertain. V was pared by 2 bases and J by 4 bases, with 21 bases between. The CDR3 contains 17 residues. In DNA, the CDR3 is TGCGCCAGCAGTCAAGTTAGGGGGCGGGGTCCTCTTTACGAGCAGTACTTC. Its protein product is CASSQVRGRGPLYEQYF.

Regarding this clone: At one end, the junction sequence differs from germline, possibly due to a read error. This chain connects TRBV13 to TRBJ2-1; 9 bases are shared with TRBD1. Germline V gene sequence: CDR1 PRHDT, CDR2 FYEKMQ (reference sequence). The CDR3 totals 16 residues. The CDR3 region is CASSLGIGTGRNEQFF. For the CDR3, the DNA is TGTGCCAGCAGCCTAGGGATCGGGACAGGGAGGAATGAGCAGTTCTTC.

The chain couples TRBV6-5 to TRBJ1-5, with D perhaps TRBD1 (6 bases). Trimming shortened V by 6 bases and J by 0 bases, and 12 bases separated the two germline ends. This CDR3 contains 15 residues. The germline CDR1 and CDR2 sequences are MNHEY and SVGAGI. CDR3 amino acids: CASSSQGISNQPQHF. In DNA, the CDR3 is TGTGCCAGCAGCTCCCAGGGGATTAGCAATCAGCCCCAGCATTTT.

Worth noting for this clone: The sample holds other DNA sequences that translate to the same CDR3. The chain is built from TRBV9 and TRBJ1-1; maybe TRBD1 (6 bases). The CDR3 is 14 amino acids. V gave up 0 bases and J gave up 5 bases, with 11 bases separating them. Germline V lookup: CDR1 SGDLS, CDR2 YYNGEE. CDR3 region: CASSVEGGRTEAFF. The CDR3 DNA follows: TGTGCCAGCAGCGTAGAGGGGGGGCGGACTGAAGCTTTCTTT.

The chain combines TRBV18 with TRBJ2-3, with 7 bases that match TRBD2. With V trimmed by 2 bases and J by 2 bases, 4 bases remained unmatched. This CDR3 region has 15 residues. CDR1 and CDR2 (germline): KGHSH, LQKENI. CDR3 residues: CASSPGRAATDTQYF. In nucleotides, the CDR3 is TGTGCCAGCTCACCAGGGAGGGCCGCCACAGATACGCAGTATTTT.

DNA for the CDR3: TGTGCCAGCAGTTTATACAGGGAGTACAATGAGCAGTTCTTC. Translated: CASSLYREYNEQFF. The chain is built from TRBV27 and TRBJ2-1, with D tentatively TRBD1 (6 bases). The V end was cut by 1 base, the J end by 4 bases, with 8 bases between. The CDR3 is 14 amino acids. Germline V gives CDR1 MNHEY, CDR2 SMNVEV (reference sequence).